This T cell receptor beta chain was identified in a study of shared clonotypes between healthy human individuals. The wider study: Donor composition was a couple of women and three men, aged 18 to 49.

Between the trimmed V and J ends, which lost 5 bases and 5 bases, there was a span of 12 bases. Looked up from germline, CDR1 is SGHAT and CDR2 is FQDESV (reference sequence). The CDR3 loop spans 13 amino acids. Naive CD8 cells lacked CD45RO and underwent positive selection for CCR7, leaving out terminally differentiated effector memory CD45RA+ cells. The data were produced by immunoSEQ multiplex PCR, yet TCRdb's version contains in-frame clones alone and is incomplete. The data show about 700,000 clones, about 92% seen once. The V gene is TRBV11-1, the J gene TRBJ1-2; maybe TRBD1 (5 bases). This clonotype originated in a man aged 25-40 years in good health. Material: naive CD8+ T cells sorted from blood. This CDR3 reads CASSHRGNYGYTF. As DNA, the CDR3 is TGTGCCAGCAGCCACCGGGGGAATTATGGCTACACCTTC.